This TCR beta chain was obtained from a study of memory CD4+ T cells and cytomegalovirus serostatus. Broader study findings: Suggested: most of the CMV-linked TCR signature lies in CD4+ memory cells. Repertoires predicted CMV serostatus with median bootstrapped AUC of about 0.96.

As for this clone: Its cognate antigen is unknown.

Profiling relied on immunoSEQ multiplex PCR, and the TCRdb table lists in-frame clones only, not all of them. There are roughly 60,000 clones in the sample; around 80% occur only once, and 0.8% to 1.2% lies in the top ten. Germline CDR1 is MNHEY and CDR2 is SMNVEV (reference sequence). V shed 7 bases, J shed 0 bases, and the junction held 17 bases outside the gene matches. The CDR3 spans 18 residues. The sort gate was single viable CD3+CD4+CD8-CD45RO+ cells for memory CD4+ T cells. CMV serostatus came from serum IgG against pp150, pp28, p38, p52. This clonotype was obtained from an adult in good health and CMV-seronegative. Sequenced material: memory CD4+ T cells from blood. The chain couples TRBV27 to TRBJ1-2, with 7 bases that match TRBD1. This CDR3 reads CASKPDRAKDSPNYGYTF. CDR3 DNA sequence: TGTGCCAGCAAACCCGACAGGGCGAAGGACTCTCCTAACTATGGCTACACCTTC.